This TCR beta chain was identified in a study of cytotoxic CD8 clonotypes in ibrutinib-treated CLL (dated by TCRdb to the early 2020s). Background on the whole study: The cohort was composed of about a dozen relapsed/refractory and around 15 treatment-naive patients; IGHV unmutated status was identified in 17 to 18 patients. Samples averaged approximately 260,000 productive templates and 94,082 productive rearrangements. Cryopreserved peripheral blood mononuclear cells were collected at three points: before therapy, at response, and at either sustained remission or disease progression. Longitudinal samples were obtainable from about 30% of the roughly 86 participants in the trial. Partial responses were observed in approximately 24 patients and complete responses in 2; after a median follow-up of 68 months, remission was maintained in 14 patients and progression was observed in approximately 12. Samples at response were collected after a median of approximately twelve months of treatment, with a range of roughly 6 to 36 months. Every remission and progressive disease sample was obtained while ibrutinib was still being received by the patients. The study at large found these results: Sampling times were not matched between patients in sustained remission and patients whose disease was progressing, and lymph node repertoires were not examined. Public clonotypes were rare and either contracted or stayed stable during treatment, and the rise in clonality at ibrutinib response reflected the expansion of private clonotypes. Baseline clonality exceeded that of age-matched healthy donors and correlated strongly with circulating CD8+ T-cell counts. Clonality rose at ibrutinib response, remained stable during sustained remission, and dropped back toward baseline at progression.

The CDR1 and CDR2 encoded by the germline V gene are MNHEY and SVGAGI. The V and J ends are trimmed by 2 bases and 7 bases, leaving 11 bases between them. The CDR3 has 13 amino acids, counting the end cysteine and phenylalanine. Just the 39-base CDR3 DNA is kept, in frame starting at base 1. Comments on this clone: The antigen this receptor binds is unknown. Per-base qualities were not stored, and no clone one base away is much larger.

A MiSeq instrument was used for deep resolution sequencing, which targeted depths ranging from 1 in 1 million up to 1 in 200,000 T cells, with coverage averaging 10x for each clonotype. The immunoSEQ hsTCRB Kit was used to generate the TCR beta libraries. The authors processed their data as follows. ImmunoSEQ Data Assistant and ImmunoSEQ Analyzer were used for data analysis, and V, D and J genes were assigned according to IMGT definitions. Clonality, which ranges from 0 to 1, was calculated by subtracting the normalized Shannon entropy of productive rearrangement frequencies from one. Only overrepresented clonotypes making up at least 0.05% of each patient's repertoire were included in the public clonotype analysis. Some 13 age-matched healthy donor repertoires from immuneACCESS were used as controls for clonality. What TCRdb holds here is the immuneACCESS table cut down to in-frame rearrangements. Part of the clones is not present; checked against another copy, under half of the missing clones reflect an unresolved V gene, and the others are unexplained. V, J and clone size reflect that table, while D and trimming were determined from the DNA. This sample holds roughly 250,000 clones; around 70% were observed only once. The leading ten clones occupy approximately 15% of the sample.

The time point label corresponds to: roughly 2 years on ibrutinib. Roughly 1.9 micrograms of genomic DNA were extracted from cryopreserved PBMCs for TCR beta library preparation. Longitudinal blood samples from CLL patients receiving ibrutinib monotherapy were subjected to high-throughput TCR beta sequencing. The patients were enrolled in a single-center, open-label phase 2 trial of ibrutinib monotherapy. The source is a human donor with chronic lymphocytic leukemia. In this chain, TRBV6-5 is recombined with TRBJ1-1; TRBD1 might be the D gene, on 5 matching bases. This sample comprised PBMCs, obtained after 24 months of ibrutinib treatment. This receptor has the CDR3 CASSYRQGLEAFF. Read as DNA, the sequence is TGTGCCAGCAGTTACCGGCAGGGACTTGAAGCTTTCTTT.